This T cell receptor beta chain comes out of a study of CD8 T cells in ankylosing spondylitis. Study-level findings and limits: A CD8+ phenotype characterized the disease-linked clones, which were relatively rare in peripheral blood. There were earlier reports of some motif variants in reactive arthritis synovial fluid and blood. Reported data indicate significant enrichment of disease-linked clones within matched ankylosing spondylitis synovial fluid. The study identified a TCR beta motif of seven or eight highly homologous variants that appeared characteristic of ankylosing spondylitis blood.

A word on this clonotype: As yet, its antigen is unknown.

Researchers built TCR beta libraries using quantitative 5'-RACE with molecular barcodes. TCRdb recomputed calls from the 5' RACE reads with MiXCR, one row per CDR3 protein. The sample has over 600,000 distinct CDR3 sequences, 19% seen once. Germline V gene data show CDR1 as SGHTA and CDR2 as FQGNSA. The CDR3 consists of 17 residues. The V gene end was trimmed by 2 bases and the J gene end by 5 bases; junction bases not matched to a gene: 5. Material: blood, either unsorted or a sorted T cell fraction (not recorded which). The sequence derives from a male donor with ankylosing spondylitis. This rearrangement joins TRBV7-2 to TRBJ2-1, with 14 bases identical to TRBD2. CDR3 region: CASSLLGTSGGDNEQFF. Written as DNA, the CDR3 is TGTGCCAGCAGCTTATTGGGGACTAGCGGGGGTGACAATGAGCAGTTCTTC. The full variable domain, rest sourced from reference TRBV7-2 and TRBJ2-1, is GAGVSQSPSNKVTEKGKDVELRCDPISGHTALYWYRQSLGQGLEFLIYFQGNSAPDKSGLPSDRFSAERTGGSVSTLTIQRTQQEDSAVYLCASSLLGTSGGDNEQFFGPGTRLTVL.